This T cell receptor beta chain came from a study of early T cells in non-severe SARS-CoV-2 infection. For the study at large: The input, bulk RNA from unsorted whole blood, was sequenced, and chains were unpaired. Study-wide points: The VDJdb matching leaned toward anti-spike CD8 responses and overlooked private and CD4 specificities.

This clonotype has more than one count but fewer than ten. What it binds is unknown. The CDR3 has 11 amino acids. Germline CDR1 is DFQATT and CDR2 is SNEGSKA (reference sequence). Trimming cost V 5 bases and J 4 bases; bases outside gene matches: 0. As part of library construction, unique molecular identifiers were attached to individual cDNA molecules. Each CDR3 protein is one row after TCRdb ran MiXCR on the 5' RACE reads. The sample consists of about 76,000 distinct CDR3 sequences, 15% to 19% of them appearing once. This TCR derives from an adult who was a healthcare worker with PCR-confirmed SARS-CoV-2 infection or an uninfected control (not recorded which). Sample: whole blood. This chain links TRBV20-1 with TRBJ2-3; 7 bases agree with TRBD2. CDR3 amino acids: CSAGLADTQYF. The CDR3 DNA is TGCAGTGCTGGACTAGCAGATACGCAGTATTTT.